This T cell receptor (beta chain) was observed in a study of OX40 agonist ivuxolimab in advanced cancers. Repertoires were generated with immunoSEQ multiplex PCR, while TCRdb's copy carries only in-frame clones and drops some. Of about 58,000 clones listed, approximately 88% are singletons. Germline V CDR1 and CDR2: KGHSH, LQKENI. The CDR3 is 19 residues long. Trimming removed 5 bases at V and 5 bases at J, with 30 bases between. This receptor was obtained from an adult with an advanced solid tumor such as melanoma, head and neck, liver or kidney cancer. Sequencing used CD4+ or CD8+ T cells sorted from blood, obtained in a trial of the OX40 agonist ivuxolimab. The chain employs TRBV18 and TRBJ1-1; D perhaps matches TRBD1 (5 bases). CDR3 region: CASSEPFPSVGVTRTEAFF. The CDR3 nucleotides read TGTGCCAGCTCAGAACCCTTCCCTTCTGTGGGGGTCACGCGGACTGAAGCTTTCTTT.